This T cell receptor beta chain was captured by sequencing in a study of T cell responses to AZD1222 COVID-19 vaccine (dated by TCRdb to 2020 to 2023). About the full investigation: AZD1222 recipients given second doses at about 4 weeks or at about 12 weeks were pooled, since spike-specific TCR depth and breadth were not found to differ between the two schedules. Trial participants were enrolled by age into subgroups of 18-55, 56-69 and 70-plus years, and around 150, 28 and 57 TCR-sequenced participants, respectively, were included in these subgroups. A total of 230 to 250 trial participants underwent TCR sequencing, of whom about 200 received two doses of AZD1222 and about 25 received two doses of the MenACWY control vaccine.

The CDR3 regions of human TCRbeta chains were analyzed by immunosequencing. Regarding the original processing steps: Repertoire TCRs were matched against a reference library of SARS-CoV-2-specific TCRs generated with the MIRA antigen-specificity platform. Breadth was defined as the fraction of unique TCRs that were SARS-CoV-2-associated, and depth was defined as the fraction of total T cells that were SARS-CoV-2-associated. Using the MIRA data, each spike-specific TCR was mapped to the spike region that the TCR reacts to and placed in a CD4 or CD8 class. Log10-transformed breadth and depth values were compared by one-way ANOVA with Sidak's multiple comparisons tests. Sourced from immuneACCESS, this table was stored by TCRdb with only in-frame sequences that have V and J called. A share of the clones is absent; for the studies checked, an unresolved V gene accounts for under half, and the remainder has no known explanation. From that table come the V and J calls and clone size; the DNA was used to work out D and trimming. The sample table lists about 140,000 clones, roughly 82% of them with a count of one. Approximately 4% of the sample is in the top ten clones.

Relative to germline, V is 0 bases shorter and J is 1 base shorter, with 6 bases between their ends. Taken from cysteine to phenylalanine, the CDR3 has 14 residues. Here the CDR3 DNA is all that survives: 42 bases in frame from base 1. From the germline V gene, CDR1 is SGHRS and CDR2 is YFSETQ. In regard to this clone: Its antigen is currently not known. No base quality information exists; no much larger clone differs at one position.

The research as a whole found: Most participants were white British and females outnumbered males, and the authors suggested that clonal diversity may have been underestimated. Spike-specific TCR breadth and depth rose significantly after two AZD1222 doses compared with day 0 and with MenACWY recipients. The 56-69-year group was small, and its depth increase did not reach significance, likely because of low power. Reportedly, almost half of the unique spike-specific TCRs recognized epitopes lying outside the regions that are mutated in the B.1.351 and B.1.1.7 variants. The vaccine-associated CD4 TCRs covered the entire spike protein, and the dominant responses fell in regions 160-218 and 743-854. Because no day 14 peak-response samples were available, repertoires were characterized only after the peak T cell response. Conclusions about previously exposed vaccinees are limited, since just a handful of AZD1222 recipients were seropositive for SARS-CoV-2 at baseline.

The sample's time point label, in plain terms: baseline before first vaccination. The vaccinee samples were drawn from two UK trials, COV001 and COV002, one of which was a single-blind randomized controlled phase 2/3 trial testing AZD1222 (ChAdOx1 nCoV-19) in healthy adults. For TCRbeta chain sequencing, PBMC samples from trial participants were taken at day 0 and at day 28 after the second dose. This receptor chain uses TRBV5-1 and TRBJ2-3; the D gene is possibly TRBD2, with 5 bases matching. The sample consisted of peripheral blood, taken on day 0 of AZD1222 vaccination. The sequence derives from an adult in good health. CDR3 region: CASSLDGGTDTQYF. The sequence in DNA is TGCGCCAGCAGCTTGGACGGGGGCACAGATACGCAGTATTTT.